The text below deals with one TCR beta chain. The data derive from a study of technical replicates of blood from a handful of donors. The length of the CDR3 is 15 residues. CDR1 is SGHRS, CDR2 YFSETQ, per germline. Some clones are missing from TCRdb's copy, which holds only in-frame ones; the method was immunoSEQ multiplex PCR. The sample has fewer than 100,000 clones, approximately 97% seen once. This chain joins TRBV5-1 and TRBJ2-5; 10 bases match TRBD1. Judging by the DNA end, TRBJ2-7 fits better; the J call may be wrong. This TCR derives from a human donor in good health. What was sequenced was T cells isolated from PBMCs. The CDR3 DNA follows: TGCGCCAGCAGCTTGGAGCCGGGACAGGGGTACGAGCAGTACTTC. It specifies CASSLEPGQGYEQYF.